These 11 T cell receptor beta chains were all obtained from the same sample, sequenced in a study of blood T cell repertoires in COVID-19. Using immunoSEQ multiplex PCR, the repertoire was profiled, and TCRdb retains in-frame clones only, with some absent. Of 130,000 or so clones in the sample, more than 80% were seen once. The sequenced sample consisted of peripheral blood. All receptors derive from a man in his 70s with active or convalescent COVID-19.

The J gene is TRBJ1-4, the V gene TRBV18; 11 positions match TRBD1. CDR3 length equals 16 residues. Germline lookup yields CDR1 KGHSH and CDR2 LQKENI. Trimming removed 8 bases from V and 2 bases from J; junction bases left unmatched: 7. CDR3 sequence: CASRRTGGVTNEKLFF. CDR3 nucleotides: TGTGCCAGCAGACGGACAGGGGGCGTCACTAATGAAAAACTGTTTTTT.

V is TRBV29-1 and J is TRBJ2-2, with 9 bases identical to TRBD2. This CDR3 has 14 residues. CDR1 is SQVTM, CDR2 ANQGSEA, per germline. Losses at the gene ends were 3 bases for V and 5 bases for J; bases not matched to a gene: 4. DNA for the CDR3: TGCAGCGTTGAGGGACTAGCAGGTACCGGGGAGCTGTTTTTT. It is translated as CSVEGLAGTGELFF.

The chain is built from TRBV5-1 and TRBJ1-5; D remains unclear. The CDR3 is 15 amino acids. Germline loops: CDR1 SGHRS, CDR2 YFSETQ. Trimming shortened V by 0 bases and J by 4 bases, and 11 bases separated the two germline ends. CDR3 sequence reads: CASSLAGRYNQPQHF. CDR3 coding DNA: TGCGCCAGCAGCTTGGCTGGGAGGTATAATCAGCCCCAGCATTTT.

The genes are TRBV25-1 and TRBJ1-2, with D possibly TRBD1 on 6 matching bases. Deletions cut 9 bases from V and 6 bases from J, with 17 bases between. Germline assignment: CDR1 MGHDK and CDR2 SYGVNS. The CDR3 length is 13 residues. The CDR3 loop is CASANAGVDGYTF. The CDR3 DNA follows: TGTGCCAGTGCTAACGCAGGGGTTGATGGCTACACCTTC.

This sequence joins TRBV18 and TRBJ2-6; D is uncertain. The CDR3 loop spans 15 amino acids. Germline CDR1 and CDR2: KGHSH and LQKENI. The V gene lost 6 bases and the J gene lost 0 bases, with 9 bases spanning the gap. The chain's CDR3 is CASSPVSSGANVLTF. The CDR3 DNA is TGTGCCAGCTCCCCAGTCAGCTCTGGGGCCAACGTCCTGACTTTC.

V usage is TRBV7-8 and J usage is TRBJ2-3, with 7 bases aligning to TRBD1. Germline V CDR1 and CDR2: SGHVS, FQNEAQ. The CDR3 consists of 15 residues. J was trimmed by 2 bases and V by 5 bases; bases with no gene match: 7. The CDR3 protein is CASSGSGTVTDTQYF. The CDR3 DNA sequence: TGTGCCAGCAGCGGCTCCGGGACAGTCACAGATACGCAGTATTTT.

This clone has only one observation. This sequence joins TRBV5-1 and TRBJ2-2; a possible D gene is TRBD2 (5 bases). This CDR3 region has 14 residues. Per germline, CDR1 SGHRS and CDR2 YFSETQ. With 7 bases removed from V and 1 base from J, the gap between germline ends came to 11 bases. In DNA, the CDR3 is TGCGCCAGCCTTTCTCGGGGGAACACCGGGGAGCTGTTTTTT. It specifies CASLSRGNTGELFF.

The chain couples TRBV18 to TRBJ2-7; D ambiguous. Germline V gene data show CDR1 as KGHSH and CDR2 as LQKENI. With 2 bases removed from V and 1 base from J, the gap between germline ends came to 9 bases. The CDR3 is 14 amino acids. The CDR3 loop reads CASSPGSQSYEQYF. The DNA of the CDR3 is TGTGCCAGCTCACCAGGGTCACAGTCCTACGAGCAGTACTTC.

As DNA, the CDR3 is TGCGCCAGCAGCTTGACAGCCGCTAATGAAAAACTGTTTTTT. Protein: CASSLTAANEKLFF. The V and J genes are TRBV5-1 and TRBJ1-4; D is unresolved. Per germline, CDR1 SGHRS and CDR2 YFSETQ. Trimming removed 1 base at V and 3 bases at J, with 7 bases between. The CDR3 has 14 amino acids.

This clone was seen a handful of times. The chain links TRBV19 to TRBJ2-3; D uncertain. CDR1 and CDR2 from the germline V gene are LNHDA and SQIVND (reference sequence). The CDR3 covers 13 residues. V lost 3 bases to trimming and J lost 5 bases, with 9 bases between them. The CDR3 sequence is CASSISHGDTQYF. The DNA of the CDR3 is TGTGCCAGTAGTATTAGTCATGGAGATACGCAGTATTTT.

V gene TRBV5-1 combines with J gene TRBJ2-2; D not resolved. The V end lost 4 bases, the J end lost 6 bases, and 10 bases lay between the germline ends. The length of the CDR3 is 13 residues. CDR1 is SGHRS and CDR2 is YFSETQ in the germline V gene. CDR3 in DNA: TGCGCCAGCAGCCCGCGTACCGCCGGGGAGCTGTTTTTT. Translated: CASSPRTAGELFF.